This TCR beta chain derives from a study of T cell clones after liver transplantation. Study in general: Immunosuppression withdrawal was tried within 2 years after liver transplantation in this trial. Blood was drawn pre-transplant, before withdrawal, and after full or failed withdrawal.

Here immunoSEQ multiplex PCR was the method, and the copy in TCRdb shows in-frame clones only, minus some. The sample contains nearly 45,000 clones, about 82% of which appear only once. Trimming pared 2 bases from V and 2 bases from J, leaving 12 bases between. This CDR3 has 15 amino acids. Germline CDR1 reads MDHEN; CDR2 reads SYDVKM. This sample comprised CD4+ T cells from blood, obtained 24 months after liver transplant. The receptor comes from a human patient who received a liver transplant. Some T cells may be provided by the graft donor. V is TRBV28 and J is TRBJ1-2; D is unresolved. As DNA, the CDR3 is TGTGCCAGCAGTTTAACGGGATCCCCGAACTATGGCTACACCTTC. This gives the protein CASSLTGSPNYGYTF.